Listed here are 13 T cell receptor beta chains from one sample, sequenced in a study of blood T cells in healthy people across ages. A second roughly 7 to 12 cycle PCR used barcoded and J-beta primers. TCRdb fed the 5' RACE reads into MiXCR, producing one record per CDR3 protein. Here the sample spans approximately 780,000 distinct CDR3 sequences, roughly 24% being singletons. The data also belong to a second study, concerning T cells of mothers and their children.

The sample taken for sequencing was blood. These TCRs come from a boy younger than 18 in good health.

The rearrangement links TRBV5-5 to TRBJ2-3, with 11 bases aligning to TRBD2. CDR3 length: 16 amino acids. The V segment lost 5 bases and the J segment 11 bases; nucleotides outside the gene matches: 16. CDR1 and CDR2 from the germline V gene are SGHKS and YYEKEE (reference sequence). As DNA, the CDR3 is TGTGCCAGCAGAATCCGGTCTAGCGGGGGGCATGGGGAGCAGTATTTT. Residues: CASRIRSSGGHGEQYF.

This clonotype was counted a few times. The chain is built from TRBV5-1 and TRBJ2-2; 9 bases agree with TRBD2. Germline CDR1 reads SGHRS; CDR2 reads YFSETQ. Trimming removed 1 base from V and 4 bases from J; junction bases left unmatched: 14. The CDR3 spans 19 residues. CDR3 DNA: TGCGCCAGCAGCTTGAAGGCTAGCGGGGACCTTTTTCGCACCGGGGAGCTGTTTTTT. As protein: CASSLKASGDLFRTGELFF.

This chain joins TRBV3-1 and TRBJ2-5, with D possibly being TRBD2 (5 bases). This CDR3 is built from 15 residues. Deletions cut 0 bases from V and 1 base from J, with 9 bases between. The germline V gene encodes CDR1 LGHDT and CDR2 YNNKEL (reference sequence). The CDR3 bases are TGTGCCAGCAGCCAAGATTCAGGAGGCCAAGAGACCCAGTACTTC. This codes for CASSQDSGGQETQYF.

This chain links TRBV7-9 with TRBJ2-5, with a weak D call TRBD2 (6 bases). The last part of the DNA fits TRBJ2-1 better; the J call may be wrong. The CDR3 is made up of 15 amino acids. CDR1 is SEHNR, CDR2 FQNEAQ, per germline (reference sequence). The CDR3: CASSLAEGRSIEQFF. The DNA of the CDR3 is TGTGCCAGCAGCTTAGCCGAGGGGAGGTCCATTGAGCAGTTCTTC.

The table lists this clonotype with a few counts. V is TRBV5-1 and J is TRBJ2-1, with D perhaps matching TRBD1 or TRBD2 (5 bases each). CDR1 is SGHRS, CDR2 YFSETQ, per germline. There are 13 residues in the CDR3. Trimming left V 5 bases short and J 5 bases short, with 11 bases between. CDR3 protein: CASSPRENNEQFF. CDR3 DNA: TGCGCCAGCAGTCCCAGGGAGAACAATGAGCAGTTCTTC.

This clonotype appeared a single time. The chain carries TRBV15 and TRBJ1-5; D is unresolved. The CDR3 spans 19 residues. With 3 bases removed from V and 0 bases from J, the gap between germline ends came to 21 bases. Germline values: CDR1 LNHNV, CDR2 YYDKDF (reference sequence). This CDR3 reads CATSSGATEASYSNQPQHF. The CDR3 coding sequence is TGTGCCACCAGCAGCGGTGCCACCGAAGCAAGTTATAGCAATCAGCCCCAGCATTTT.

There are a few counts of this clonotype. The rearrangement joins TRBV29-1 to TRBJ2-7; D gene ambiguous. Trimming removed 0 bases from V and 0 bases from J, with 6 bases in between. The germline V gene has CDR1 SQVTM and CDR2 ANQGSEA. This CDR3 contains 13 residues. As DNA, the CDR3 is TGCAGCGTTGAAGACAGTAGCTCCTACGAGCAGTACTTC. It codes for CSVEDSSSYEQYF.

This clonotype has only a few counts. The chain's CDR3 is CASSQARGEQETQYF. CDR3 nucleotide sequence: TGTGCCAGCAGCCAAGCCAGAGGGGAACAAGAGACCCAGTACTTC. V gene TRBV3-1 combines with J gene TRBJ2-5; D is possibly TRBD1 or TRBD2 (5 bases each). Per the germline V gene, CDR1 is LGHDT and CDR2 is YNNKEL (reference sequence). The length of the CDR3 is 15 residues. V was shortened by 1 base and J by 2 bases, with 11 bases between the two germline ends.

This clonotype has only a few counts. The chain couples TRBV2 to TRBJ2-1; either TRBD1 or TRBD2 may fit D (7 bases each). The CDR3 covers 15 residues. From germline, CDR1 is SNHLY and CDR2 FYNNEI. V dropped 1 base and J dropped 7 bases, with 14 bases sitting between them. CDR3 residues: CASSEVRGGRNEQFF. The CDR3 nucleotides read TGTGCCAGCAGTGAAGTCAGGGGGGGTAGGAATGAGCAGTTCTTC.

The V and J genes are TRBV6-5 and TRBJ1-1; no clear D gene. Trimming shortened V by 2 bases and J by 1 base, and 11 bases separated the two germline ends. The CDR3 has 15 residues. CDR1 and CDR2 (germline): MNHEY, SVGAGI. CDR3 sequence: CASSYSRNPNTEAFF. CDR3 nucleotide sequence: TGTGCCAGCAGTTACAGCCGGAATCCGAACACTGAAGCTTTCTTT.

This clonotype was counted many times. CDR3 loop: CASSPYRAYEQYF. The CDR3 bases are TGTGCCAGCAGTCCGTACAGGGCCTACGAGCAGTACTTC. The chain employs TRBV27 and TRBJ2-7, with D tentatively TRBD1 (6 bases). V was shortened by 5 bases and J by 2 bases, with 10 bases between the two germline ends. CDR1 is MNHEY and CDR2 is SMNVEV in the germline V gene (reference sequence). The CDR3 contains 13 residues.

The V and J genes are TRBV20-1 and TRBJ2-2; 14 bases agree with TRBD2. CDR3 size: 16 residues. Germline V gene data show CDR1 as DFQATT and CDR2 as SNEGSKA (reference sequence). V lost 5 bases to trimming and J lost 3 bases; unmatched junction nucleotides: 5. The CDR3 spells CSAPLTSGRDTGELFF. The CDR3 DNA sequence: TGCAGTGCTCCCCTGACTAGCGGGAGGGACACCGGGGAGCTGTTTTTT.

This clonotype was seen more than once but under ten times. The chain recombines TRBV2 with TRBJ2-3; D tentatively fits TRBD1 or TRBD2 (5 bases each). This CDR3 spans 17 amino acids. Trimming cost V 6 bases and J 0 bases, with 19 bases left between them. The germline V gene has CDR1 SNHLY and CDR2 FYNNEI. Here the CDR3 DNA reads TGTGCCAGCAGATCCGGGACGGGCTACCGGAGCACAGATACGCAGTATTTT. Protein product: CASRSGTGYRSTDTQYF.